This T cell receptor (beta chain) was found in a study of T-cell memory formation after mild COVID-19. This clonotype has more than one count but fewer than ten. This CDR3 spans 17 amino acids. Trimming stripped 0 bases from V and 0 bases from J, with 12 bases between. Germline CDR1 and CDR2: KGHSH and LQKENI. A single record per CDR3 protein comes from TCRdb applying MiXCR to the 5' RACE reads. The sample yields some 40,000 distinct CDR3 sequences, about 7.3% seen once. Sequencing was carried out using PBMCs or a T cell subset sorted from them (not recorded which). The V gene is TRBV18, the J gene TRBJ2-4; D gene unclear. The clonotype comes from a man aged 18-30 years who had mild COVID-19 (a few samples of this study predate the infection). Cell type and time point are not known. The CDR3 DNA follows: TGTGCCAGCTCACCACCGGGCCCACAAGTAGCCAAAAACATTCAGTACTTC. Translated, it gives CASSPPGPQVAKNIQYF.